These 23 T cell receptor beta chains were all obtained from the same sample, sequenced in a study of blood T cell repertoires in COVID-19. The method was immunoSEQ multiplex PCR; TCRdb's version includes in-frame clones alone and lacks a portion of them. The data show some 120,000 clones, about four fifths seen once. The sample taken for sequencing was peripheral blood. Receptors originate from a woman aged 55-69 years with acute or convalescent COVID-19.

The chain recombines TRBV6-5 with TRBJ2-1, with 9 bases matching TRBD1. The CDR3 totals 14 residues. The germline gives CDR1 MNHEY, CDR2 SVGAGI. The trim removed 7 bases at V and 8 bases at J, leaving 9 bases unmatched. CDR3 in amino acids: CASTRDRAGDEQFF. The CDR3 DNA follows: TGTGCCAGCACGCGGGACAGGGCGGGAGATGAGCAGTTCTTC.

The chain has TRBV20-1 and TRBJ1-2; a possible D gene is TRBD1 (6 bases). V gave up 3 bases and J gave up 7 bases, with 12 bases separating them. CDR1 and CDR2 from the germline V gene are DFQATT and SNEGSKA (reference sequence). This CDR3 comprises 12 residues. CDR3 in DNA: TGCAGTGCTAGTTTAGGACAGCGTGGCTACACCTTC. Amino acid sequence: CSASLGQRGYTF.

The CDR3 loop reads CASSPGQSYTF. The CDR3 DNA reads as TGTGCCAGCAGCCCGGGACAGAGCTACACCTTC. The chain combines TRBV6-6 with TRBJ1-2, with 7 bases aligning to TRBD1. The CDR3 has 11 residues. The germline V gene encodes CDR1 MNHNY and CDR2 SVGAGI (reference sequence). The trim removed 6 bases at V and 9 bases at J, leaving 4 bases unmatched.

V and J are TRBV7-2 and TRBJ2-1; 12 nucleotides agree with TRBD2. V gave up 5 bases and J gave up 7 bases; unmatched junction bases: 9. The V gene's germline CDR1 is SGHTA and CDR2 FQGNSA. This CDR3 is built from 16 residues. In DNA, the CDR3 is TGTGCCAGCAGCCCACAGGCTAGCGGGGGGGCAAATGAGCAGTTCTTC. It encodes CASSPQASGGANEQFF.

This chain uses TRBV19 with TRBJ1-5; TRBD1 might be the D (6 bases). Germline assignment: CDR1 LNHDA and CDR2 SQIVND (reference sequence). V lost 5 bases and J lost 0, with 11 bases in between. CDR3 length: 15 residues. The CDR3 loop reads CASSWDIYSNQPQHF. CDR3 in DNA: TGTGCCAGTAGTTGGGACATTTATAGCAATCAGCCCCAGCATTTT.

The table lists this clone with a few counts. The rearrangement joins TRBV7-9 to TRBJ2-2; the match to TRBD1 covers 8 bases. Unmatched junction bases numbered 5, after V lost 6 bases and J lost 5 bases. The CDR3 has 14 residues. Germline CDR1 and CDR2: SEHNR and FQNEAQ (reference sequence). CDR3 residues: CASRLTGGTGELFF. CDR3 coding DNA: TGTGCCAGCAGATTAACAGGGGGGACCGGGGAGCTGTTTTTT.

V usage is TRBV27 and J usage is TRBJ2-3; tentatively, D is TRBD2 (5 bases). The V and J ends lost 2 bases and 4 bases respectively, with 7 bases between them. Looked up from germline, CDR1 is MNHEY and CDR2 is SMNVEV (reference sequence). The CDR3 length is 13 residues. The CDR3 DNA sequence: TGTGCCAGCAGTTTAAGAGGGCCAGATACGCAGTATTTT. Translated: CASSLRGPDTQYF.

The DNA of the CDR3 is TGTGCCAGCAGTTTCCGACCGGGGTGGCCCTATGGCTACACCTTC. It codes for CASSFRPGWPYGYTF. This chain connects TRBV27 to TRBJ1-2; no clear D gene. CDR3 length: 15 residues. Germline loops: CDR1 MNHEY, CDR2 SMNVEV (reference sequence). The V gene lost 3 bases and the J gene lost 4 bases, with 15 bases spanning the gap.

This chain connects TRBV10-2 to TRBJ2-5; a weak D match, TRBD2 (6 bases). The V end was cut by 0 bases, the J end by 0 bases, with 14 bases between. Germline-derived CDR1 and CDR2 are WSHSY and SAAADI. This CDR3 has 17 amino acids. CDR3 DNA sequence: TGCGCCAGCAGTGAGTCGAAGGCGGGGAGGTACCAAGAGACCCAGTACTTC. It translates to CASSESKAGRYQETQYF.

The chain couples TRBV20-1 to TRBJ1-6; no firm D call. V lost 3 bases and J lost 7, with 13 bases in between. This CDR3 region has 14 residues. Germline CDR1 and CDR2: DFQATT and SNEGSKA (reference sequence). The CDR3 region has the DNA TGCAGTGCTAGTTACAATCGGGAGAATTCACCCCTCCACTTT. Protein sequence: CSASYNRENSPLHF.

V and J are TRBV19 and TRBJ2-3; no definite D call. The CDR3 runs 11 residues. From germline, CDR1 is LNHDA and CDR2 SQIVND (reference sequence). The V and J ends lost 6 bases and 8 bases respectively, with 9 bases between them. The chain's CDR3 is CASRASGTQYF. Written as DNA, the CDR3 is TGTGCCAGTAGGGCTAGTGGTACGCAGTATTTT.

This chain uses TRBV15 with TRBJ1-2; 10 bases fit TRBD1. V gave up 1 base and J gave up 6 bases; unmatched junction bases: 5. CDR1 LNHNV and CDR2 YYDKDF come from the germline V gene (reference sequence). The CDR3 spans 15 residues. The CDR3 bases are TGTGCCACCAGCAGAGGCGGGACAGGGGAAGATGGCTACACCTTC. As protein: CATSRGGTGEDGYTF.

V is TRBV4-2 and J is TRBJ2-1, with D possibly TRBD1 on 5 matching bases. This CDR3 region has 15 residues. Trimming removed 0 bases at V and 12 bases at J, with 18 bases between. In germline, CDR1 is LGHNA, CDR2 YNFKEQ. This CDR3 reads CASSQDLGAATGQFF. The CDR3 nucleotides are TGTGCCAGCAGCCAAGATCTTGGTGCTGCCACAGGGCAGTTCTTC.

V usage is TRBV5-5 and J usage is TRBJ1-2; 7 nucleotides line up with TRBD1. Germline trimming cut 2 bases from V and 7 bases from J; bases unmatched to any gene: 14. CDR1 SGHKS and CDR2 YYEKEE come from the germline V gene (reference sequence). The CDR3 has 16 residues. The CDR3 nucleotides are TGTGCCAGCAGCTTCGGACAGGTGAGGATTGATCGTGGCTACACCTTC. Amino acid sequence: CASSFGQVRIDRGYTF.

J is TRBJ2-6 and V is TRBV12-5; perhaps TRBD1 as D (6 bases). V was trimmed by 4 bases and J by 3 bases, leaving 16 bases between them. Germline V gene lookup returns CDR1 LGHNT and CDR2 FRNRAP. This CDR3 has 17 residues. The CDR3 DNA follows: TGTGCTAGTGGTTCCTCACAGGGAGTTAGTGGGGCCAACGTCCTGACTTTC. Its translation is CASGSSQGVSGANVLTF.

This rearrangement joins TRBV6-1 to TRBJ1-2, with TRBD1 as a possible D gene (6 bases). This CDR3 contains 16 residues. V lost 0 bases and J lost 1, with 12 bases in between. The V gene's germline CDR1 is MNHNS and CDR2 SASEGT. As DNA, the CDR3 is TGTGCCAGCAGTGAAGCGCAACAGGGTTTTAACTATGGCTACACCTTC. Translating it yields CASSEAQQGFNYGYTF.

V gene TRBV4-1 combines with J gene TRBJ2-5; D is perhaps TRBD2 (7 bases). CDR1 and CDR2 from the germline V gene are MGHRA and YSYEKL. Trimming left V 1 base short and J 3 bases short, with 15 bases between. The CDR3 consists of 16 residues. CDR3 sequence reads: CASSQAAGAGEETQYF. In nucleotides, the CDR3 is TGCGCCAGCAGCCAAGCGGCGGGGGCGGGGGAAGAGACCCAGTACTTC.

The V gene is TRBV12-5, the J gene TRBJ1-5, with D perhaps matching TRBD1 (6 bases). The V end lost 2 bases, the J end lost 0 bases, and 8 bases lay between the germline ends. The CDR3 has 15 residues. CDR1 and CDR2 (germline): LGHNT, FRNRAP. CDR3 nucleotides: TGTGCTAGTGGTTTGCAGGGGTCTAGCAATCAGCCCCAGCATTTT. It encodes CASGLQGSSNQPQHF.

The chain combines TRBV7-9 with TRBJ2-7; perhaps TRBD2 as D (6 bases). V was cut by 4 bases and J by 6 bases, with 10 bases left in between. The CDR3 totals 12 residues. Germline CDR1 is SEHNR and CDR2 is FQNEAQ (reference sequence). The CDR3 protein is CASSWGEGEQYF. CDR3 DNA sequence: TGTGCCAGCAGCTGGGGGGAAGGCGAGCAGTACTTC.

The genes are TRBV5-1 and TRBJ1-2; 9 bases line up with TRBD1. Germline V lookup: CDR1 SGHRS, CDR2 YFSETQ. The CDR3 covers 14 residues. The ends lost 0 bases at V and 10 bases at J; junction bases unmatched: 7. CDR3 DNA sequence: TGCGCCAGCAGCTTGGTTGGGACAGGGATGGACTACACCTTC. Its translation is CASSLVGTGMDYTF.

This chain joins TRBV7-3 and TRBJ1-6, with a possible D match to TRBD1 (6 bases). The germline gives CDR1 SGHTA, CDR2 FQGTGA. V was trimmed by 1 base and J by 7 bases, leaving 8 bases between them. The CDR3 extends over 14 amino acids. The CDR3: CASSLRGRNSPLHF. The DNA of the CDR3 is TGTGCCAGCAGCTTAAGGGGGCGGAATTCACCCCTCCACTTT.

V usage is TRBV10-2 and J usage is TRBJ1-5; possibly TRBD1 for D (6 bases). The V end was cut by 5 bases, the J end by 6 bases, with 11 bases between. The CDR3 length is 13 residues. Germline lookup yields CDR1 WSHSY and CDR2 SAAADI. Here the CDR3 DNA reads TGCGCCAGCAGTCGACAGGAGAGTCAGCCCCAGCATTTT. It codes for CASSRQESQPQHF.

This rearrangement joins TRBV24-1 to TRBJ1-6; D unclear. Trimming removed 5 bases from V and 6 bases from J, with 10 bases in between. Germline V gene sequence: CDR1 KGHDR, CDR2 SFDVKD. The CDR3 consists of 14 residues. CDR3 loop: CATSASHPNSPLHF. In nucleotides, the CDR3 is TGTGCCACCAGTGCGAGCCATCCTAATTCACCCCTCCACTTT.